This entry lists 12 T cell receptor beta chains sequenced from one sample in a study of prognosis after radiotherapy for stage I lung cancer. Genomic DNA was subjected to two-round multiplex PCR for amplification of TCR beta CDR3. Primers (each specific to one TRBV or TRBJ gene) were used in first-round PCR. TCRdb itself ran the multiplex PCR reads through MiXCR, one entry per CDR3 protein. The sample has 10,000 to 15,000 distinct CDR3 sequences; 40% to 55% are singletons. The sample here was PBMCs, taken before or after stereotactic body radiation therapy (not recorded which). These receptor sequences come from a donor aged 50 or older with non-small cell lung cancer.

This clonotype was found many times. The chain employs TRBV7-2 and TRBJ2-1; 11 bases fit TRBD2. V dropped 6 bases and J dropped 9; count of bases not matched to a gene: 7. Looked up from germline, CDR1 is SGHTA and CDR2 is FQGNSA. The CDR3 runs to 14 residues. CDR3 protein: CASRYTSGGGEQFF. Written as DNA, the CDR3 is TGTGCCAGCAGATATACTAGCGGGGGTGGTGAGCAGTTCTTC.

This clonotype is medium-sized. The chain employs TRBV6-5 and TRBJ1-3; a weak D match, TRBD1 (5 bases). The germline gives CDR1 MNHEY, CDR2 SVGAGI. V lost 2 bases to trimming and J lost 2 bases, with 13 bases between them. The CDR3 runs to 16 residues. The CDR3 coding sequence is TGTGCCAGCAGTTACGGTTTAGGAGGGGCTGGAAACACCATATATTTT. Its protein product is CASSYGLGGAGNTIYF.

This sequence joins TRBV4-1 and TRBJ1-5; possible D gene TRBD1, 5 bases. The CDR3 totals 16 residues. Trimming took off 1 base at V and 7 bases at J, with 17 bases between the two ends. Germline lookup yields CDR1 MGHRA and CDR2 YSYEKL. DNA for the CDR3: TGCGCCAGCAGCCAAGTTCCGGGGGGTGTTATCCAGCCCCAGCATTTT. Amino acid sequence: CASSQVPGGVIQPQHF.

This clonotype was detected only a few times. Given a much more abundant clone one base away, this may be a read error. Without the conserved terminal phenylalanine or tryptophan, this CDR3 likely stems from a read error. V gene TRBV5-1 combines with J gene TRBJ1-1; 9 positions match TRBD1. This CDR3 spans 17 amino acids. V lost 4 bases to trimming and J lost 6 bases; unmatched junction nucleotides: 16. The germline gives CDR1 SGHRS, CDR2 YFSETQ. CDR3 DNA: TGCGCCAGCAGCCGGCTGACAGGGGGTTCGTTCGGCGCTGAAGCTTTCGTT. Translated: CASSRLTGGSFGAEAFV.

Ten or more counts support this clonotype. An end of the junction differs from the germline gene, which may be a read error. The chain has TRBV6-1 and TRBJ2-7; maybe TRBD1 (5 bases). CDR3 length equals 10 residues. The germline gives CDR1 MNHNS, CDR2 SASEGT. The CDR3 loop reads CASPKTGSTF. CDR3 DNA sequence: TGTGCCAGTCCAAAAACAGGTTCAACCTTC.

J is TRBJ2-7 and V is TRBV5-1; D perhaps matches TRBD2 (5 bases). CDR1 SGHRS and CDR2 YFSETQ come from the germline V gene. V gave up 0 bases and J gave up 6 bases, with 10 bases separating them. The CDR3 has 13 amino acids. For the CDR3, the DNA is TGCGCCAGCAGCTTGGACGGCCGGGGCGAGCAGTACTTC. This translates into CASSLDGRGEQYF. The whole variable domain, filled in from reference TRBV5-1 and TRBJ2-7, reads KAGVTQTPRYLIKTRGQQVTLSCSPISGHRSVSWYQQTPGQGLQFLFEYFSETQRNKGNFPGRFSGRQFSNSRSEMNVSTLELGDSALYLCASSLDGRGEQYFGPGTRLTVT.

This clonotype was recorded at least ten times. CDR3 protein: CASSHKPGQGYEQYF. CDR3 in DNA: TGTGCCAGCAGCCATAAACCGGGACAGGGCTACGAGCAGTACTTC. This chain uses TRBV14 with TRBJ2-7, with TRBD1 identical over 9 bases. Germline V gives CDR1 SGHDN, CDR2 FVKESK. This CDR3 is 15 amino acids long. Trimming removed 3 bases from V and 3 bases from J; junction bases left unmatched: 6.

This clonotype is judged medium-sized. The chain joins TRBV6-1 to TRBJ1-3; 10 bases agree with TRBD1. Per the germline V gene, CDR1 is MNHNS and CDR2 is SASEGT. The CDR3 runs 16 residues. V lost 5 bases to trimming and J lost 4 bases; unmatched junction nucleotides: 8. CDR3 DNA sequence: TGTGCCAGCAGTCGGGGACAGGGGAATATCGGAAACACCATATATTTT. It yields the protein CASSRGQGNIGNTIYF.

This clonotype was counted many times. The chain carries TRBV2 and TRBJ2-5, with TRBD1 as a possible D gene (6 bases). CDR1 is SNHLY and CDR2 is FYNNEI in the germline V gene. The V end lost 2 bases, the J end lost 1 base, and 8 bases lay between the germline ends. This CDR3 contains 14 residues. CDR3 sequence: CASSEKTGQETQYF. The DNA of the CDR3 is TGTGCCAGCAGTGAAAAGACAGGCCAAGAGACCCAGTACTTC.

With respect to this clonotype: Since a much larger clone is just one base distant, this may be a read error. The rearrangement joins TRBV2 to TRBJ2-7; the D call may be TRBD1 or TRBD2 (5 bases each). The CDR3 is 18 amino acids. From germline, CDR1 is SNHLY and CDR2 FYNNEI. The CDR3 bases are TGTGACAGCAGTGACCAGGTAAGAAGCCGGGACCAAGAATACGAGCAGTACTTC. This codes for CDSSDQVRSRDQEYEQYF.

This clonotype was counted ten times or more. The chain carries TRBV7-9 and TRBJ2-5, with D unresolved. The CDR3 has 14 amino acids. From germline, CDR1 is SEHNR and CDR2 FQNEAQ (reference sequence). With 5 bases removed from V and 5 bases from J, the gap between germline ends came to 15 bases. The CDR3 DNA follows: TGTGCCAGCAGCCCGGATTTAAATCGGGAGACCCAGTACTTC. Translated: CASSPDLNRETQYF.

Comments on this clonotype: Germline and junction disagree at one end, which may indicate a read error. The chain couples TRBV6-1 to TRBJ1-2; no definite D call. Per germline, CDR1 MNHNS and CDR2 SASEGT. There are 16 residues in the CDR3. The CDR3 bases are TGTGCCAGCAGTTACGTAGACATTAGGGCTAACTATGTCTACACCTTC. Translation gives CASSYVDIRANYVYTF.